Below are 30 T cell receptor beta chains sequenced from a single sample in a study of identical twins. TCRdb reanalysed the 5' RACE reads using MiXCR and keeps one entry per CDR3 protein. This table holds around 490,000 distinct CDR3 sequences, 13% to 15% found once. Another study also made use of these data, one on yellow fever vaccine responses in identical twins.

The sequencing input was CD4+ T cells sorted from blood. These receptors originate from a woman aged 18-29 years in good health.

This clonotype occurred many times. This sequence joins TRBV5-1 and TRBJ2-1; no clear D gene. The ends were cut back, 5 bases at V and 0 bases at J, with 12 bases in the middle. The CDR3 spans 15 residues. CDR1 and CDR2 (germline): SGHRS, YFSETQ. The chain's CDR3 is CASSPEARSYNEQFF. For the CDR3, the DNA is TGCGCCAGCAGTCCCGAGGCACGCTCCTACAATGAGCAGTTCTTC.

This clonotype was observed a handful of times. This sequence joins TRBV28 and TRBJ2-7, with D possibly TRBD1 on 6 matching bases. Germline V gene lookup returns CDR1 MDHEN and CDR2 SYDVKM. The ends were cut back, 6 bases at V and 0 bases at J, with 12 bases in the middle. The CDR3 spans 14 residues. For the CDR3, the DNA is TGTGCCAGCAGGGCCGGGACACGCTCCTACGAGCAGTACTTC. It specifies CASRAGTRSYEQYF.

The table lists this clonotype with a few counts. The rearrangement joins TRBV7-2 to TRBJ2-1; 9 bases fit TRBD2. This CDR3 contains 15 residues. The V and J ends lost 4 bases and 4 bases, in that order; junction bases with no gene match: 5. The germline gives CDR1 SGHTA, CDR2 FQGNSA. CDR3 protein: CASSYSGGLYNEQFF. As DNA, the CDR3 is TGTGCCAGCAGCTATAGCGGGGGTCTTTACAATGAGCAGTTCTTC.

V gene TRBV2 combines with J gene TRBJ2-3; D is possibly TRBD2 (6 bases). The CDR3 consists of 14 residues. Trimming took off 7 bases at V and 2 bases at J, with 13 bases between the two ends. Germline V lookup: CDR1 SNHLY, CDR2 FYNNEI. CDR3 amino acids: CASNPRRDTDTQYF. The CDR3 region has the DNA TGTGCCAGCAACCCCCGGAGGGACACAGATACGCAGTATTTT.

The CDR3 sequence: CASRGDSEQYF. In DNA, the CDR3 is TGTGCCAGCCGGGGAGATAGCGAGCAGTACTTC. The chain employs TRBV2 and TRBJ2-7; a weak D match, TRBD2 (5 bases). Trimming pared 8 bases from V and 6 bases from J, leaving 11 bases between. This CDR3 is built from 11 residues. Germline lookup yields CDR1 SNHLY and CDR2 FYNNEI.

The genes are TRBV11-2 and TRBJ2-3; TRBD2 aligns across 7 bases. Germline V gene lookup returns CDR1 SGHAT and CDR2 FQNNGV. CDR3 size: 14 residues. V lost 3 bases, J lost 9 bases, and 9 bases stayed unmatched. The CDR3 sequence is CASSFYGRAGTQYF. The CDR3 nucleotides read TGTGCCAGCAGCTTTTACGGGAGAGCGGGGACGCAGTATTTT.

The chain uses TRBV5-1 and TRBJ2-2, with 15 nucleotides matching TRBD2. Germline assignment: CDR1 SGHRS and CDR2 YFSETQ. The CDR3 runs to 19 residues. The V segment lost 3 bases and the J segment 6 bases; nucleotides outside the gene matches: 12. The CDR3 nucleotides read TGCGCCAGCAGCTGGATGGGACTAGCGGGGGGAATGAAGGCCGGGGAGCTGTTTTTT. Its protein product is CASSWMGLAGGMKAGELFF.

This clonotype was detected only a few times. The V call is TRBV7-2, the J call TRBJ2-1; D is undetermined. V was clipped by 2 bases and J by 6 bases, with 8 bases between them. The CDR3 loop spans 13 amino acids. Germline V gene sequence: CDR1 SGHTA, CDR2 FQGNSA. The CDR3 nucleotides read TGTGCCAGCAGCTTACAGTTGGCCAATGAGCAGTTCTTC. Translating it yields CASSLQLANEQFF. Together with reference TRBV7-2 and TRBJ2-1, the CDR3 gives the full variable domain: GAGVSQSPSNKVTEKGKDVELRCDPISGHTALYWYRQSLGQGLEFLIYFQGNSAPDKSGLPSDRFSAERTGGSVSTLTIQRTQQEDSAVYLCASSLQLANEQFFGPGTRLTVL.

This clonotype was seen many times. The gene calls are TRBV3-1 and TRBJ2-7; D uncertain. This CDR3 contains 11 residues. Germline values: CDR1 LGHDT, CDR2 YNNKEL (reference sequence). V lost 1 base and J lost 2, with 0 bases in between. The CDR3 coding sequence is TGTGCCAGCAGCCAAGCCTACGAGCAGTACTTC. It yields the protein CASSQAYEQYF.

This CDR3 is CASSIALRQGSSYEQYF. In nucleotides, the CDR3 is TGTGCCAGCAGCATAGCCCTCAGACAGGGTAGCTCCTACGAGCAGTACTTC. The chain employs TRBV12-3 or TRBV12-4 and TRBJ2-7; 7 bases match TRBD1. CDR3 size: 17 residues. The trim removed 6 bases at V and 0 bases at J, leaving 14 bases unmatched.

This clonotype has just a few counts. The rearrangement joins TRBV7-2 to TRBJ2-2; 8 bases map to TRBD2. The germline CDR1 and CDR2 sequences are SGHTA and FQGNSA. The V gene end was trimmed by 5 bases and the J gene end by 4 bases; junction bases not matched to a gene: 6. The CDR3 consists of 15 residues. The CDR3 DNA follows: TGTGCCAGCAGCCTCAGCGGGAGTTCCACCGGGGAGCTGTTTTTT. Encoded protein: CASSLSGSSTGELFF.

This clonotype was counted between two and nine times. The chain carries TRBV3-1 and TRBJ2-1, with no clear D. V was shortened by 0 bases and J by 13 bases, with 16 bases between the two germline ends. The germline V gene has CDR1 LGHDT and CDR2 YNNKEL (reference sequence). CDR3 length: 14 amino acids. The CDR3: CASSQESRTVAQFF. For the CDR3, the DNA is TGTGCCAGCAGCCAAGAATCCAGAACGGTGGCCCAGTTCTTC.

The V and J genes are TRBV6-1 and TRBJ1-2, with D hard to call. CDR3 length: 13 residues. Trimming took off 2 bases at V and 6 bases at J, with 10 bases between the two ends. Germline lookup yields CDR1 MNHNS and CDR2 SASEGT. The CDR3 DNA follows: TGTGCCAGCAGTGAAACGGGAATCGATGGCTACACCTTC. This translates into CASSETGIDGYTF.

The chain couples TRBV7-9 to TRBJ2-7; D is ambiguous. Trimming removed 5 bases at V and 6 bases at J, with 11 bases between. The CDR3 spans 12 residues. CDR1 is SEHNR, CDR2 FQNEAQ, per germline (reference sequence). In DNA form, the CDR3 reads TGTGCCAGCAGCCTCGGTCCCCGCGAGCAGTACTTC. Amino acids: CASSLGPREQYF.

This clonotype was detected only a few times. This chain uses TRBV11-2 with TRBJ2-7; 10 bases map to TRBD1. In germline, CDR1 is SGHAT, CDR2 FQNNGV. CDR3 length: 18 residues. V was clipped by 5 bases and J by 1 base; unmatched bases: 14. CDR3 sequence reads: CASSRLAGGQGVSYEQYF. CDR3 DNA: TGTGCCAGCAGCCGACTAGCCGGAGGACAGGGGGTTTCCTACGAGCAGTACTTC.

This clonotype was observed at least ten times. CDR3 region: CSARGLAGRGAYNEQFF. CDR3 sequence (DNA): TGCAGTGCTAGAGGACTAGCGGGTAGGGGCGCCTACAATGAGCAGTTCTTC. This sequence joins TRBV20-1 and TRBJ2-1, with 10 bases identical to TRBD2. Germline V CDR1 and CDR2: DFQATT, SNEGSKA (reference sequence). With V trimmed by 1 base and J by 2 bases, 8 bases remained unmatched. CDR3 length: 17 amino acids.

This chain connects TRBV14 to TRBJ2-1, with 13 bases identical to TRBD2. The CDR3 is made up of 20 amino acids. After removal of 5 bases from V and 0 bases from J, the junction contained 13 bases not matched to a gene. CDR1 and CDR2 from the germline V gene are SGHDN and FVKESK. CDR3 amino acids: CASSENPGLAGLHSYNEQFF. The CDR3 nucleotides read TGTGCCAGCAGCGAAAACCCGGGACTAGCGGGACTTCACTCCTACAATGAGCAGTTCTTC.

This clonotype was seen ten or more times. V is TRBV7-2 and J is TRBJ1-2; a possible D gene is TRBD1 (6 bases). V was trimmed by 3 bases and J by 2 bases, leaving 10 bases between them. The CDR3 runs to 14 residues. The germline gives CDR1 SGHTA, CDR2 FQGNSA. DNA for the CDR3: TGTGCCAGCAGCTTCACAGGGTACAACTATGGCTACACCTTC. Its translation: CASSFTGYNYGYTF. The full variable domain, rest sourced from reference TRBV7-2 and TRBJ1-2, is GAGVSQSPSNKVTEKGKDVELRCDPISGHTALYWYRQSLGQGLEFLIYFQGNSAPDKSGLPSDRFSAERTGGSVSTLTIQRTQQEDSAVYLCASSFTGYNYGYTFGSGTRLTVV.

The chain carries TRBV10-3 and TRBJ2-3; TRBD2 aligns across 8 bases. CDR1 ENHRY and CDR2 SYGVKD come from the germline V gene. J was trimmed by 3 bases and V by 9 bases; bases with no gene match: 5. The CDR3 spans 13 residues. The CDR3 sequence: CAMSGGKTDTQYF. CDR3 nucleotide sequence: TGTGCCATGTCGGGGGGGAAGACAGATACGCAGTATTTT.

This clonotype was counted only a few times. The chain links TRBV7-2 to TRBJ2-2; weak D call: TRBD2 (6 bases). Deletions cut 2 bases from V and 4 bases from J, with 23 bases between. Germline CDR1 reads SGHTA; CDR2 reads FQGNSA. The CDR3 length is 19 residues. CDR3: CASSLRGPSGVGLTGELFF. The CDR3 coding sequence is TGTGCCAGCAGCTTACGCGGGCCTTCGGGAGTCGGTCTCACCGGGGAGCTGTTTTTT.

This clonotype was counted a few times. The V gene is TRBV28, the J gene TRBJ2-4, with TRBD2 identical over 8 bases. The CDR3 contains 16 residues. The trim removed 4 bases at V and 0 bases at J, leaving 5 bases unmatched. The germline V gene has CDR1 MDHEN and CDR2 SYDVKM. The CDR3 DNA is TGTGCCAGCAGTTCCCGGGAGGGGAGAGCCAAAAACATTCAGTACTTC. It is translated as CASSSREGRAKNIQYF.

This clonotype was seen at least ten times. This chain links TRBV7-2 with TRBJ1-4; D possibly corresponds to TRBD1 (6 bases). There are 15 residues in the CDR3. V was pared by 0 bases and J by 8 bases, with 13 bases between. CDR1 is SGHTA, CDR2 FQGNSA, per germline. CDR3 DNA: TGTGCCAGCAGCTTAGCTACGGGGGCCAGCGAAAAACTGTTTTTT. Its protein is CASSLATGASEKLFF.

CDR3 sequence reads: CAGTWGANVLTF. The CDR3 DNA follows: TGTGCCGGCACCTGGGGAGCCAACGTCCTGACTTTC. The V and J genes are TRBV6-2 or TRBV6-3 and TRBJ2-6; unclear D gene. Germline CDR1 MNHEY, CDR2 SVGEGT. Trimming removed 11 bases from V and 7 bases from J, with 12 bases in between. The length of the CDR3 is 12 residues.

This rearrangement joins TRBV29-1 to TRBJ1-1; the D is unclear. The CDR3 spans 14 residues. CDR1 SQVTM and CDR2 ANQGSEA come from the germline V gene. The V end was cut by 6 bases, the J end by 0 bases, with 14 bases between. The CDR3 is CSVPQEFLNTEAFF. CDR3 sequence (DNA): TGCAGCGTGCCCCAAGAGTTCTTGAACACTGAAGCTTTCTTT.

This clonotype was observed many times. The chain combines TRBV5-1 with TRBJ2-5; 9 positions match TRBD2. V shed 0 bases, J shed 3 bases, and the junction held 0 bases outside the gene matches. From germline, CDR1 is SGHRS and CDR2 YFSETQ. The CDR3 covers 14 residues. The CDR3 region has the DNA TGCGCCAGCAGCTTGGCTAGCGGGAAAGAGACCCAGTACTTC. Its translation: CASSLASGKETQYF.

A few counts support this clonotype. This chain uses TRBV3-1 with TRBJ1-1; possible D gene TRBD1, 6 bases. The V and J ends lost 2 bases and 2 bases respectively, with 9 bases between them. The CDR3 loop spans 14 amino acids. The germline gives CDR1 LGHDT, CDR2 YNNKEL (reference sequence). The CDR3 DNA reads as TGTGCCAGCAGCCAAAGGGGGGGCAACACTGAAGCTTTCTTT. Protein sequence: CASSQRGGNTEAFF.

The chain couples TRBV4-3 to TRBJ2-1; 7 bases align to TRBD2. The CDR3 spans 16 residues. Germline CDR1 is LGHNA and CDR2 is YSLEER. The V and J ends lost 1 base and 2 bases, in that order; junction bases with no gene match: 5. CDR3: CASSQVSGKTYNEQFF. The CDR3 DNA reads TGCGCCAGCAGCCAAGTGAGCGGGAAGACCTACAATGAGCAGTTCTTC.

The chain couples TRBV7-9 to TRBJ2-3; 9 nucleotides match TRBD2. Per germline, CDR1 SEHNR and CDR2 FQNEAQ (reference sequence). V gave up 6 bases and J gave up 2 bases; unmatched junction bases: 12. The CDR3 loop spans 17 amino acids. CDR3 DNA: TGTGCCAGCAGTTACGGAGCCTTAGCGGGAGACACAGATACGCAGTATTTT. Protein sequence: CASSYGALAGDTDTQYF.

The genes are TRBV6-1 and TRBJ1-2, with TRBD1 identical over 7 bases. Germline V CDR1 and CDR2: MNHNS, SASEGT. The CDR3 is made up of 13 amino acids. Trimming cost V 1 base and J 6 bases; bases outside gene matches: 2. The CDR3 loop reads CASSEGQGHGYTF. The CDR3 region has the DNA TGTGCCAGCAGTGAAGGACAGGGCCATGGCTACACCTTC.

The chain has TRBV11-2 and TRBJ2-5, with a possible D match to TRBD2 (6 bases). V lost 5 bases to trimming and J lost 5 bases, with 15 bases between them. The CDR3 totals 14 residues. Germline V gives CDR1 SGHAT, CDR2 FQNNGV. The CDR3 loop reads CASSPPGRWETQYF. The CDR3 nucleotides are TGTGCCAGCAGCCCACCGGGGAGGTGGGAGACCCAGTACTTC.